This T cell receptor (beta chain) is from a study of blood T cell repertoires in COVID-19. Per the authors' pipeline: Reference gene primer amplification gave estimated nucleated cell counts. Sequenced by immunoSEQ multiplex PCR; TCRdb stores in-frame clones only, minus some. The V and J calls and clone size come from that table; D and trimming were worked out from the DNA. The sample yields 250,000 to 350,000 clones, 88% seen once. Germline CDR1 ENHRY, CDR2 SYGVKD. Losses at the gene ends were 6 bases for V and 7 bases for J; bases not matched to a gene: 6. This CDR3 spans 14 amino acids. Those enrolled in Seattle joined during active infection and were followed longitudinally afterward. The table lists this clone with a count of one.

This chain uses TRBV10-3 with TRBJ1-6; the match to TRBD1 covers 7 bases. The sample comprised peripheral blood. The sequence was collected from a woman between 25 and 40 years old with COVID-19, enrolled during active disease. Written as DNA, the CDR3 is TGTGCCATCAGGCGACAGGGTACCAATTCACCCCTCCACTTT. Its protein product is CAIRRQGTNSPLHF.